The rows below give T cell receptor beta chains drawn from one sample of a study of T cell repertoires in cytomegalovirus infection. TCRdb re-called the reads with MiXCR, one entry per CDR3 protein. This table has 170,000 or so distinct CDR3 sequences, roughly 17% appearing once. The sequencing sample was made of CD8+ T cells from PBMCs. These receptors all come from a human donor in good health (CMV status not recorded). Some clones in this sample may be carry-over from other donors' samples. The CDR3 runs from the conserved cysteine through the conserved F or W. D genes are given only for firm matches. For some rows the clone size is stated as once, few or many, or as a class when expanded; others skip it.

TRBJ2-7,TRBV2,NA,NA,CASLPYLTSYEQYF,TGTGCCAGCCTCCCGTACTTAACCTCCTACGAGCAGTACTTC
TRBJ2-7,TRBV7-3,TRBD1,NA,CASSSPGQGVYEQYF,TGTGCCAGCAGTTCCCCGGGACAGGGAGTCTACGAGCAGTACTTC
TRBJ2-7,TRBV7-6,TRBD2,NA,CASSLEPAGGIYEQYF,TGTGCCAGCAGCTTAGAACCAGCGGGGGGGATTTACGAGCAGTACTTC
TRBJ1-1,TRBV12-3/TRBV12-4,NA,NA,CASSLGGAPMNTEAFF,TGTGCCAGCAGTTTAGGGGGGGCGCCCATGAACACTGAAGCTTTCTTT
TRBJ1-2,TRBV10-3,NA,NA,CAISEAGVEVLNYGYTF,TGTGCCATCAGCGAGGCCGGGGTCGAGGTTCTTAACTATGGCTACACCTTC
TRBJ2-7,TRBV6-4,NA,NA,CASSGTGPPSYEQYF,TGTGCCAGCAGTGGCACAGGGCCACCATCCTACGAGCAGTACTTC
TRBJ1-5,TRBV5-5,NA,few,CASSLYLDGYSNQPQHF,TGTGCCAGCAGCTTGTATCTAGACGGGTATAGCAATCAGCCCCAGCATTTT
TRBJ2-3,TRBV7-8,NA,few,CASSPAWDTQYF,TGTGCCAGCAGCCCCGCCTGGGATACGCAGTATTTT
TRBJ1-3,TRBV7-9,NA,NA,CASSLVVPGGNTIYF,TGTGCCAGCAGCTTAGTTGTCCCAGGGGGAAACACCATATATTTT
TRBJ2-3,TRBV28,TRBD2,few,CASSRGLAGRTDTQYF,TGTGCCAGCAGCCGGGGACTAGCGGGGCGCACAGATACGCAGTATTTT
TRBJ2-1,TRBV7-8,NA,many,CASSLVAYNEQFF,TGTGCCAGCAGCTTAGTCGCCTACAATGAGCAGTTCTTC
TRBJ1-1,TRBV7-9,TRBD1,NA,CASSSWGVGQGRNTEAFF,TGTGCCAGCAGCTCATGGGGGGTTGGACAGGGGAGGAACACTGAAGCTTTCTTT
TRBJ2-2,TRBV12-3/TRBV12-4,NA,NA,CASSDAWGPTGELFF,TGTGCCAGCAGTGATGCATGGGGTCCCACCGGGGAGCTGTTTTTT
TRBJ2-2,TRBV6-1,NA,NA,CASSELGGLSTGELFF,TGTGCCAGCAGTGAATTGGGGGGTCTCTCCACCGGGGAGCTGTTTTTT
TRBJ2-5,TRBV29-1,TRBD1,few,CSVRTGWTETQYF,TGCAGCGTTCGGACAGGGTGGACCGAGACCCAGTACTTC
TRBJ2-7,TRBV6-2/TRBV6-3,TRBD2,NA,CASSYSRTSGKSTSSYEQYF,TGTGCCAGCAGTTACTCGAGGACTAGCGGGAAGTCCACGAGCTCCTACGAGCAGTACTTC
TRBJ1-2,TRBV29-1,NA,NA,CSVEGMGYNYGYTF,TGCAGCGTTGAAGGGATGGGTTACAACTATGGCTACACCTTC
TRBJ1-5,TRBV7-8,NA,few,CASSESLRGVGQPQHF,TGTGCCAGCAGCGAGTCCCTTCGGGGGGTAGGGCAGCCCCAGCATTTT
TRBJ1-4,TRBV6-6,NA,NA,CASSYSLMPELNEKLFF,TGTGCCAGCAGTTACTCGCTGATGCCGGAACTGAATGAAAAACTGTTTTTT
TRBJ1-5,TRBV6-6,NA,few,CASSYSQPQHF,TGTGCCAGCAGTTACAGTCAGCCCCAGCATTTT
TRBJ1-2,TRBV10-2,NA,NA,CASSVRWLYGYTF,TGCGCCAGCAGTGTACGCTGGCTCTATGGCTACACCTTC
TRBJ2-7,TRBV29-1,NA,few,CSVDGGSYEQYF,TGCAGCGTTGATGGCGGATCCTACGAGCAGTACTTC
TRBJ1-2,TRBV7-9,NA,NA,CASSPEGLDGYTF,TGTGCCAGCAGCCCTGAGGGCCTAGATGGCTACACCTTC
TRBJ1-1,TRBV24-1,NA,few,CATSDFGGGSTEAFF,TGTGCCACCAGTGATTTTGGAGGGGGGAGCACTGAAGCTTTCTTT
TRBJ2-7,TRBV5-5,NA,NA,CASSLERSTYEQYF,TGTGCCAGCAGCTTGGAACGGTCCACCTACGAGCAGTACTTC
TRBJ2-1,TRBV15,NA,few,CATSRDFQSSYNEQFF,TGTGCCACCAGCAGAGATTTCCAGAGCTCCTACAATGAGCAGTTCTTC
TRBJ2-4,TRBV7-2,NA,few,CASGRDQLAKNIQYF,TGTGCCAGCGGCCGAGACCAACTAGCCAAAAACATTCAGTACTTC
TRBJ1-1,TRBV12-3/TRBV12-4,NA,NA,CASSPTGEAFF,TGTGCCAGCAGTCCAACAGGTGAAGCTTTCTTT
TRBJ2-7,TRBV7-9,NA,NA,CASSSDLVDEQYF,TGTGCCAGCAGCTCGGACCTCGTCGACGAGCAGTACTTC
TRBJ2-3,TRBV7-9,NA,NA,CASRPEEGNESWDTQYF,TGTGCCAGCCGCCCCGAGGAAGGAAACGAAAGTTGGGATACGCAGTATTTT
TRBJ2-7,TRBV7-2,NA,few,CASSLESAGGRHSYEQYF,TGTGCCAGCAGCTTAGAATCGGCGGGCGGACGACATTCCTACGAGCAGTACTTC